This is a list of T cell receptor beta chains from one sample in a study of spatial heterogeneity in lung cancer. MiXCR was run by TCRdb on the 5' RACE reads, yielding one entry per CDR3 protein. The sample consists of about 50,000 distinct CDR3 sequences, 7.5% to 9% of them appearing once. Source: PBMCs, taken at surgery. These receptors all come from a female donor with early-stage non-small cell lung cancer. Both conserved end residues are part of each CDR3. A D gene is named only where the DNA matches it firmly. Clone size, where shown, is once, few, many, or a class for clones that have expanded.

TRBD1 many TRBJ2-3 TRBV10-3 TGTGCCATCAGGGCCGGGACAGAGGGACCAGATACGCAGTATTTT CAIRAGTEGPDTQYF
- many TRBJ2-3 TRBV5-1 TGCGCCAGCAGCTTGGGGGGTGCGGTACGCGCAGATACGCAGTATTTT CASSLGGAVRADTQYF
- few TRBJ1-6 TRBV7-2 TGTGCCAGCAGCCCCACCCAGGCCAGAAGCAATTCACCCCTCCACTTT CASSPTQARSNSPLHF
- many TRBJ2-3 TRBV4-3 TGCGCCAGCAGCCAAGGGAGTGGGGATTCAGATACGCAGTATTTT CASSQGSGDSDTQYF
TRBD2 many TRBJ2-7 TRBV4-2 TGTGCCAGCAGCCAAGATAGTGGGACTAGCACCTACGAGCAGTACTTC CASSQDSGTSTYEQYF
- few TRBJ2-3 TRBV5-6 TGTGCCAGCAGCCGGTTAGCGGAGACAGATACGCAGTATTTT CASSRLAETDTQYF
- many TRBJ2-3 TRBV6-5 TGTGCCAGCAATGGGGTGAAGGACTATGCGTCGGATACGCAGTATTTT CASNGVKDYASDTQYF
- many TRBJ2-1 TRBV6-2/TRBV6-3 TGTGCCAGCAGTTACCGACAGTTTCATACCCACTTCTTC CASSYRQFHTHFF
- - TRBJ2-3 TRBV29-1 TGCAGCGTTCGCCAATCCTGGGGAGATACGCAGTATTTT CSVRQSWGDTQYF
TRBD1 many TRBJ2-5 TRBV3-1 TGTGCCAGCAGCCACCCACCGGGACAGGGTGCCGATGATCAAGAGACCCAGTACTTC CASSHPPGQGADDQETQYF
- - TRBJ1-1 TRBV27 TGTGCCAGCAGTTTAGGGGGCGGGCCTGAAGCTTTCTTT CASSLGGGPEAFF
TRBD2 many TRBJ2-1 TRBV7-2 TGTGCCAGCAGCTTAGCACGCGGGAGCTCCTACAATGAGCAGTTCTTC CASSLARGSSYNEQFF
TRBD2 many TRBJ2-3 TRBV9 TGTGCCAGCAGCGTAGCGGGGGGAGTGGCAGATACGCAGTATTTT CASSVAGGVADTQYF
TRBD1 - TRBJ1-2 TRBV6-2/TRBV6-3 TGTGCCGGTGAAGACAGGGCCGGGTATGGCTACACCTTC CAGEDRAGYGYTF
TRBD1 few TRBJ2-1 TRBV7-9 TGTGCCAGCAGCTCCGGGACAGGTGCCTACAATGAGCAGTTCTTC CASSSGTGAYNEQFF
- few TRBJ2-2 TRBV2 TGTGCCAGCAGGGAAAGGTGGCAGGGCCCCGGGGAGCTGTTTTTT CASRERWQGPGELFF